The 20 T cell receptor beta chains reported below all come from one sample, sequenced in a study of blood T cell repertoires in COVID-19. The table came from immunoSEQ multiplex PCR; TCRdb's copy has only in-frame clones and leaves some out. The sample contains approximately 90,000 clones, 70% to 80% of which appear only once. The material sequenced was peripheral blood. These receptors all stem from a human donor in a cohort sampled during active COVID-19.

The genes are TRBV3-1 (or the pseudogene TRBV3-2) and TRBJ2-1, with D tentatively TRBD2 (6 bases). Germline V lookup: CDR1 LGHDT, CDR2 YNNKEL (reference sequence). The CDR3 has 15 amino acids. Trimming stripped 4 bases from V and 8 bases from J, with 18 bases between. This CDR3 reads CASSLVPSGRHEQFF. CDR3 nucleotides: TGTGCCAGCAGCCTGGTCCCTTCCGGGAGACATGAGCAGTTCTTC.

This clone was found once. The chain couples TRBV7-2 to TRBJ2-1; maybe TRBD2 (5 bases). Trimming removed 5 bases at V and 10 bases at J, with 18 bases between. Germline loops: CDR1 SGHTA, CDR2 FQGNSA. CDR3 size: 14 residues. CDR3 sequence: CASSLPTGGLEQFF. CDR3 nucleotides: TGTGCCAGCAGCCTTCCGACCGGCGGGCTCGAGCAGTTCTTC.

The CDR3 loop is CASSLGTSGRPTTQYF. Written as DNA, the CDR3 is TGTGCCAGCAGCCTCGGGACTAGCGGGAGACCCACTACGCAGTATTTT. The genes are TRBV21-1 and TRBJ2-3; the table calls TRBD2, which could not be checked here. TRBV21-1 is a pseudogene segment. The CDR3 loop spans 16 amino acids.

The chain uses TRBV19 and TRBJ1-2; tentatively, D is TRBD1 (6 bases). Looked up from germline, CDR1 is LNHDA and CDR2 is SQIVND (reference sequence). Trimming removed 0 bases at V and 4 bases at J, with 15 bases between. CDR3 length equals 16 residues. As DNA, the CDR3 is TGTGCCAGTAGTATAGAGGGACACCTTTCGGTCTATGGCTACACCTTC. Its protein product is CASSIEGHLSVYGYTF.

The V and J genes are TRBV2 and TRBJ2-4, with D maybe TRBD2 (5 bases). The CDR3 spans 13 residues. Germline loops: CDR1 SNHLY, CDR2 FYNNEI. Deletions cut 2 bases from V and 4 bases from J, with 6 bases between. This chain's CDR3 is CASSEPGKNIQYF. The CDR3 bases are TGTGCCAGCAGTGAACCGGGGAAAAACATTCAGTACTTC.

The chain links TRBV4-2 to TRBJ2-1; 13 bases fit TRBD2. V lost 4 bases, J lost 7 bases, and 4 bases stayed unmatched. The CDR3 loop spans 15 amino acids. Looked up from germline, CDR1 is LGHNA and CDR2 is YNFKEQ. In nucleotides, the CDR3 is TGTGCCAGCAGCCTTGGACTAGCGGGAGCAAATGAGCAGTTCTTC. It specifies CASSLGLAGANEQFF.

The chain links TRBV27 to TRBJ2-7, with TRBD2 matching over 11 bases. The CDR3 sequence is 13 residues long. The V gene end was trimmed by 6 bases and the J gene end by 3 bases; junction bases not matched to a gene: 1. The V gene's germline CDR1 is MNHEY and CDR2 SMNVEV (reference sequence). The CDR3 bases are TGTGCCAGCAGGGGACTAGCGGTCTACGAGCAGTACTTC. This encodes CASRGLAVYEQYF.

The chain uses TRBV25-1 and TRBJ2-3, with 9 positions matching TRBD2. V was clipped by 6 bases and J by 6 bases; unmatched bases: 7. The CDR3 totals 14 residues. CDR1 and CDR2 (germline): MGHDK, SYGVNS. DNA for the CDR3: TGTGCCAGCAGCCTCGGACTAGCGTCGGATACGCAGTATTTT. Its translation: CASSLGLASDTQYF.

This sequence joins TRBV3-1 (or the pseudogene TRBV3-2) and TRBJ2-7; the match to TRBD1 covers 8 bases. Germline CDR1 is LGHDT and CDR2 is YNNKEL (reference sequence). V lost 0 bases, J lost 7 bases, and 8 bases stayed unmatched. This CDR3 has 15 amino acids. CDR3 in amino acids: CASSQEGQGGEEQYF. DNA for the CDR3: TGTGCCAGCAGCCAAGAAGGACAGGGAGGTGAAGAGCAGTACTTC.

CDR3 sequence (DNA): TGTGCCAGCAGCTTAGACGGGATTAAGCAGTACTTC. Translating gives CASSLDGIKQYF. The chain combines TRBV11-3 with TRBJ2-7, with D possibly TRBD2 on 5 matching bases. CDR1 SGHNT and CDR2 YENEEA come from the germline V gene. Trimming pared 0 bases from V and 8 bases from J, leaving 8 bases between. The length of the CDR3 is 12 residues. Filled out from reference TRBV11-3 and TRBJ2-7, the complete variable domain reads EAGVVQSPRYKIIEKKQPVAFWCNPISGHNTLYWYLQNLGQGPELLIRYENEEAVDDSQLPKDRFSAERLKGVDSTLKIQPAELGDSAVYLCASSLDGIKQYFGPGTRLTVT.

This chain uses TRBV3-1 (or the pseudogene TRBV3-2) with TRBJ1-5, with a weak D call TRBD1 (6 bases). CDR3 length equals 13 residues. Trimming left V 2 bases short and J 7 bases short, with 9 bases between. The germline V gene has CDR1 LGHDT and CDR2 YNNKEL (reference sequence). CDR3 nucleotides: TGTGCCAGCAGCCAAAGGGGGTTCCAGCCCCAGCATTTT. It codes for CASSQRGFQPQHF.

The chain links TRBV10-1 to TRBJ2-1, with 13 positions matching TRBD2. Germline CDR1 WNHNN, CDR2 SYGVQD (reference sequence). V was clipped by 8 bases and J by 5 bases; unmatched bases: 12. CDR3 length: 17 amino acids. The CDR3 DNA reads as TGCGCCAGCTCACCGGGACTAGCGGGAATGGGGGACAATGAGCAGTTCTTC. Translating it yields CASSPGLAGMGDNEQFF.

This chain connects TRBV7-2 to TRBJ1-2, with D uncertain. V was pared by 2 bases and J by 4 bases, with 11 bases between. Germline V lookup: CDR1 SGHTA, CDR2 FQGNSA. The CDR3 is made up of 14 amino acids. This chain's CDR3 is CASSLSEQSYGYTF. The CDR3 region has the DNA TGTGCCAGCAGCTTATCAGAACAGTCCTATGGCTACACCTTC.

The chain has TRBV10-3 and TRBJ2-3, with 8 positions matching TRBD2. Trimming cost V 7 bases and J 8 bases; bases outside gene matches: 11. CDR3 length equals 14 residues. The germline CDR1 and CDR2 sequences are ENHRY and SYGVKD. CDR3 DNA sequence: TGTGCCATCACCACGGATCCCCGGGAGGGTACGCAGTATTTT. It encodes CAITTDPREGTQYF.

The chain combines TRBV10-3 with TRBJ2-3; TRBD1 is a possible D gene (6 bases). Trimming stripped 7 bases from V and 4 bases from J, with 9 bases between. This CDR3 contains 12 residues. Germline V gene data show CDR1 as ENHRY and CDR2 as SYGVKD. CDR3 region: CAIKAGADTQYF. The CDR3 DNA reads TGTGCCATCAAGGCAGGGGCAGATACGCAGTATTTT.

The rearrangement joins TRBV3-1 (or the pseudogene TRBV3-2) to TRBJ2-4; D gene uncertain. The germline gives CDR1 LGHDT, CDR2 YNNKEL (reference sequence). This CDR3 is built from 12 residues. Trimming removed 3 bases at V and 9 bases at J, with 9 bases between. The CDR3 region is CASSHQRSIQYF. The CDR3 region has the DNA TGTGCCAGCAGCCATCAAAGGAGCATTCAGTACTTC.

This rearrangement joins TRBV5-5 to TRBJ1-5; weak D call: TRBD1 (5 bases). The germline V and J ends were trimmed by 0 bases and 1 base, with 11 bases remaining between them. Germline lookup yields CDR1 SGHKS and CDR2 YYEKEE (reference sequence). This CDR3 has 16 residues. The CDR3 coding sequence is TGTGCCAGCAGCTTGGGACTGAGGACAAGCAATCAGCCCCAGCATTTT. Translating gives CASSLGLRTSNQPQHF.

The chain carries TRBV4-3 and TRBJ2-3; D possibly corresponds to TRBD1 (5 bases). This CDR3 spans 16 amino acids. Trimming left V 3 bases short and J 4 bases short, with 17 bases between. Germline CDR1 LGHNA, CDR2 YSLEER. CDR3 bases: TGCGCCAGCAGCCAGGGGCCCCGTTTGGGTGCAGATACGCAGTATTTT. It is translated as CASSQGPRLGADTQYF.

The J gene is TRBJ2-1, the V gene TRBV11-3; unclear D gene. The CDR3 contains 15 residues. Germline loops: CDR1 SGHNT, CDR2 YENEEA. V was pared by 0 bases and J by 0 bases, with 6 bases between. CDR3 coding DNA: TGTGCCAGCAGCTTAGATCTGAGCTCCTACAATGAGCAGTTCTTC. It specifies CASSLDLSSYNEQFF.

CDR3 residues: CASSLWEGDEQFF. CDR3 nucleotides: TGTGCCAGCAGCTTGTGGGAGGGGGATGAGCAGTTCTTC. The chain links TRBV11-3 to TRBJ2-1; maybe TRBD2 (7 bases). Germline values: CDR1 SGHNT, CDR2 YENEEA. The CDR3 runs to 13 residues. Trimming removed 3 bases from V and 8 bases from J, with 11 bases in between.